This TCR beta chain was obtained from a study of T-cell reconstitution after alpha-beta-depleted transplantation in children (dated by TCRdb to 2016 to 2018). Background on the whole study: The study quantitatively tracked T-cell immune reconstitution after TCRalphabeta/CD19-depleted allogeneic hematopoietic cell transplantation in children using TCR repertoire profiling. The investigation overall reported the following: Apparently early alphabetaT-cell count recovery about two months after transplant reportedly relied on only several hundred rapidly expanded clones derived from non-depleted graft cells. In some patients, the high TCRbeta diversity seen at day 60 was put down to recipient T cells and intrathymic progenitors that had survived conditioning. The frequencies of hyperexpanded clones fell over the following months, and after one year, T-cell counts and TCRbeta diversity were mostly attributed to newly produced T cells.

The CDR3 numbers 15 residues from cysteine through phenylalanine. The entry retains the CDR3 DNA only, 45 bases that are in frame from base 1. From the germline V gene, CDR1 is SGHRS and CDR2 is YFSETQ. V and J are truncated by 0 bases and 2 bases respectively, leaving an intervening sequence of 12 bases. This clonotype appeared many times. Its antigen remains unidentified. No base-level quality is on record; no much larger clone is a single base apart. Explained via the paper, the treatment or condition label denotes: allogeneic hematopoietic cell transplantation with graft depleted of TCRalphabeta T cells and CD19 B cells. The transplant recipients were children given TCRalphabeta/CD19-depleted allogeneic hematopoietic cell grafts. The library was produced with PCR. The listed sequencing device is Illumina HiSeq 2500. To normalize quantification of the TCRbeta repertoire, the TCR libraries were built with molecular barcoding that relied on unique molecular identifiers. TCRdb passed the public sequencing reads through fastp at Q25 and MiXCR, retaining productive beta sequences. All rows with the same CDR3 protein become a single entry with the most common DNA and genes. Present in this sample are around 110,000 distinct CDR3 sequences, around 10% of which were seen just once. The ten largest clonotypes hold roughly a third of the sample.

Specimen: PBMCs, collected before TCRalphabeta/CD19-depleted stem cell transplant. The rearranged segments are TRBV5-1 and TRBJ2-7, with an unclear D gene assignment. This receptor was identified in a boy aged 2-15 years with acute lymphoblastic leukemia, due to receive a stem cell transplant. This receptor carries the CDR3 CASSLGPVLTYEQYF. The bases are TGCGCCAGCAGCTTGGGGCCCGTACTCACCTACGAGCAGTACTTC.